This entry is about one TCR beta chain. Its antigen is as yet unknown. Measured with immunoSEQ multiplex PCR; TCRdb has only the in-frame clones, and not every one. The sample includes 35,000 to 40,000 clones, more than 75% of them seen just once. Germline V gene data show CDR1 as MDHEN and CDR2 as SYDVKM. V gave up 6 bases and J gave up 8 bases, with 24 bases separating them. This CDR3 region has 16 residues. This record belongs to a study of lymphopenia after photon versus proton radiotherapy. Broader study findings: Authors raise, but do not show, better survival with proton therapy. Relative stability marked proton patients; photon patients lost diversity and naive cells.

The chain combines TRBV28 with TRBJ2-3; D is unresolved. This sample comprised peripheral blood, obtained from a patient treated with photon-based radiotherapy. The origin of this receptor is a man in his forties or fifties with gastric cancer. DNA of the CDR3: TGTGCCAGCAGACCCAAGGCTGAACTCTCAGAACGTACGCAGTATTTT. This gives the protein CASRPKAELSERTQYF.